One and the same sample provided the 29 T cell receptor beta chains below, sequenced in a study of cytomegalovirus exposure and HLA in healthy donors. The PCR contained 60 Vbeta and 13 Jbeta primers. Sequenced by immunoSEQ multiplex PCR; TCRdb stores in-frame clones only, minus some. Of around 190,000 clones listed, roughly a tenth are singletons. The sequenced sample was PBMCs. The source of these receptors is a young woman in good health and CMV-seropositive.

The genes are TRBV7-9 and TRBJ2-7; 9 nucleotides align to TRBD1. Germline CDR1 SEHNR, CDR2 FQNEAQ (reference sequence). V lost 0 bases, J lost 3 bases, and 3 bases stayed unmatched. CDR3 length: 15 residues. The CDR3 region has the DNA TGTGCCAGCAGCTTAGCGGGACAGGGAAACTACGAGCAGTACTTC. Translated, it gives CASSLAGQGNYEQYF.

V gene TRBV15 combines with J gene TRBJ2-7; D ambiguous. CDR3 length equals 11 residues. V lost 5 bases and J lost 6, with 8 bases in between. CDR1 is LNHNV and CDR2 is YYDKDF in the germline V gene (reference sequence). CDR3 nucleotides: TGTGCCACCAGCCGTCGTAGCGAGCAGTACTTC. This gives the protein CATSRRSEQYF.

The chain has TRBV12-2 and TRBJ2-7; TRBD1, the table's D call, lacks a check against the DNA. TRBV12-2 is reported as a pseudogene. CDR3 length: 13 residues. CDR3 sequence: CAIQTGSSYEQYF. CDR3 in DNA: TGTGCAATCCAGACAGGGAGCTCCTACGAGCAGTACTTC.

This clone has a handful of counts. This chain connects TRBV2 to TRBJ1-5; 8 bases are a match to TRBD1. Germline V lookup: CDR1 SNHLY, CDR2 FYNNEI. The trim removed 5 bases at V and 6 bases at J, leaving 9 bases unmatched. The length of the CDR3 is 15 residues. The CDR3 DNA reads TGTGCCAGCAGTCGCCTTGGGGGACAGGCTCAGCCCCAGCATTTT. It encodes CASSRLGGQAQPQHF.

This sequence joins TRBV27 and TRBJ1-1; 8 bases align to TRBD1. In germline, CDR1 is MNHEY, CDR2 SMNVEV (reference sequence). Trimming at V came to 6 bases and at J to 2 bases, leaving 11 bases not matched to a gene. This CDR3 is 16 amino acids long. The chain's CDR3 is CASRSITTGANTEAFF. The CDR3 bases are TGTGCCAGCAGAAGTATAACGACAGGGGCTAACACTGAAGCTTTCTTT.

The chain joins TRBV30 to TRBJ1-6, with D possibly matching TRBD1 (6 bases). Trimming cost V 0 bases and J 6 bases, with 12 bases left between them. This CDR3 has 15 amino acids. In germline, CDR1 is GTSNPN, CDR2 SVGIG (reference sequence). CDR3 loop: CAWSVWDIPNSPLHF. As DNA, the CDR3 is TGTGCCTGGAGTGTATGGGACATTCCTAATTCACCCCTCCACTTT.

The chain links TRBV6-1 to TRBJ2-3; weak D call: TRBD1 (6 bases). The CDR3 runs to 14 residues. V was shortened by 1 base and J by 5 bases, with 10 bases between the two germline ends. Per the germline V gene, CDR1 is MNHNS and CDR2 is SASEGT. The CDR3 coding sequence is TGTGCCAGCAGTGAAGGGGGACAAGGAGATACGCAGTATTTT. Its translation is CASSEGGQGDTQYF.

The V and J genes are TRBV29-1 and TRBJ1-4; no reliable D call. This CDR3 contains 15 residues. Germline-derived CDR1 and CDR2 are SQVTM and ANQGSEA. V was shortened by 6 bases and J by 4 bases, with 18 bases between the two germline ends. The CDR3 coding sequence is TGCAGCGTAGGTGGGAGCCTGAGTTATAATGAAAAACTGTTTTTT. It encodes CSVGGSLSYNEKLFF.

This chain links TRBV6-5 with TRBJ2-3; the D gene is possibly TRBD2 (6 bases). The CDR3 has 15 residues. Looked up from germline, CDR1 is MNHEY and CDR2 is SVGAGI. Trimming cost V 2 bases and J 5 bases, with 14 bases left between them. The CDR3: CASSYRRADGDTQYF. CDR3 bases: TGTGCCAGCAGTTACCGGAGGGCCGACGGAGATACGCAGTATTTT.

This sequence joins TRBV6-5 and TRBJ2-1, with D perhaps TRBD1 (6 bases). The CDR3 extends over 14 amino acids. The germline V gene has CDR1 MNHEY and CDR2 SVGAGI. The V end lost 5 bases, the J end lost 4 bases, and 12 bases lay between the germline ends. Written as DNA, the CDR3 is TGTGCCAGCAGTCTCGGACAGACTTACAATGAGCAGTTCTTC. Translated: CASSLGQTYNEQFF.

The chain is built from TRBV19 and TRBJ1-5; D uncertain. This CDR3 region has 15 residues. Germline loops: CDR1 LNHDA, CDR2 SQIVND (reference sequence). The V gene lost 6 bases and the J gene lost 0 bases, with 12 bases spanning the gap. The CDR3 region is CASSPQSYSNQPQHF. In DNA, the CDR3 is TGTGCCAGTAGCCCACAGAGTTATAGCAATCAGCCCCAGCATTTT.

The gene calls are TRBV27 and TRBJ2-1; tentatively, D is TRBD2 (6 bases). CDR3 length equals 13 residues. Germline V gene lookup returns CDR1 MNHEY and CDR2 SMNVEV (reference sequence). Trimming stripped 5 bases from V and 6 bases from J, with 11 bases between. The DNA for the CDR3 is TGTGCCAGCAGTCCACGGGAGTTCAATGAGCAGTTCTTC. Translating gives CASSPREFNEQFF.

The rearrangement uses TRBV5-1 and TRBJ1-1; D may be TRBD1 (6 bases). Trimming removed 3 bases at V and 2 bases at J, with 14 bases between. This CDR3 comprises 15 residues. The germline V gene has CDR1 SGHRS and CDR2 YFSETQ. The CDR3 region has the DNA TGCGCCAGCAGCTCGGGACATGTTGGAAACACTGAAGCTTTCTTT. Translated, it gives CASSSGHVGNTEAFF.

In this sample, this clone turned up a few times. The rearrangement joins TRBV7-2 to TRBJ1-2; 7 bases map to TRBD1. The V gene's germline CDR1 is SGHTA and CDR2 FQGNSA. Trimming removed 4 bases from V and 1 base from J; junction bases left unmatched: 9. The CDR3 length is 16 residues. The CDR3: CASSSRDSLLNYGYTF. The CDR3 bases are TGTGCCAGCAGCTCCCGGGACAGCCTCCTTAACTATGGCTACACCTTC.

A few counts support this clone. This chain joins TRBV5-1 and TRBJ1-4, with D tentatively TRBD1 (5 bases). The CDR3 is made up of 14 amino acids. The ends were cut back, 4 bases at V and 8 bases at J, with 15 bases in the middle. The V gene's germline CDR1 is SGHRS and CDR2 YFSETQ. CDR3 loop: CASSLSGLDEKLFF. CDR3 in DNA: TGCGCCAGCAGCCTATCAGGGTTAGACGAAAAACTGTTTTTT.

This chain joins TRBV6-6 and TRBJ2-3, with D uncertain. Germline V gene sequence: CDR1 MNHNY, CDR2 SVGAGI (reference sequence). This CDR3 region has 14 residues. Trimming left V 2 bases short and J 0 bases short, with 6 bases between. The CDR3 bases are TGTGCCAGCAGTTACGGAGCGAGCACAGATACGCAGTATTTT. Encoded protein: CASSYGASTDTQYF.

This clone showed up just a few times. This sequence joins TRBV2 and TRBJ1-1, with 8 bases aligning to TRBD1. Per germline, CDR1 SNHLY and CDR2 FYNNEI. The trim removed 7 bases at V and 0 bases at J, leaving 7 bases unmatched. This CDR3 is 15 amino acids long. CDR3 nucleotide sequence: TGTGCCAGCAAGGACAGGGACATGTTGAACACTGAAGCTTTCTTT. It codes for CASKDRDMLNTEAFF.

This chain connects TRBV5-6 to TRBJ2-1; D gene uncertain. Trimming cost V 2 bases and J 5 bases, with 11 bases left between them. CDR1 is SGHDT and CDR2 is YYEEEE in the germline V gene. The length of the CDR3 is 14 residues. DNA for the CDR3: TGTGCCAGCAGCTTATGGCAGGCCCACAATGAGCAGTTCTTC. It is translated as CASSLWQAHNEQFF.

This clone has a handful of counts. The CDR3 is CASSLESLTEDPNYGYTF. As DNA, the CDR3 is TGTGCCAGCAGCTTAGAATCCCTGACAGAAGATCCTAACTATGGCTACACCTTC. The V call is TRBV11-2, the J call TRBJ1-2, with D possibly being TRBD1 (5 bases). The germline V gene encodes CDR1 SGHAT and CDR2 FQNNGV. The V and J ends lost 0 bases and 0 bases respectively, with 17 bases between them. The CDR3 totals 18 residues.

The CDR3 sequence: CASSERRLAGPSYEQYF. The CDR3 DNA is TGTGCCAGCAGTGAAAGGAGACTAGCGGGCCCTTCCTACGAGCAGTACTTC. The chain uses TRBV2 and TRBJ2-7, with 10 nucleotides matching TRBD2. CDR1 is SNHLY, CDR2 FYNNEI, per germline. J lost 1 base, V lost 2 bases, and 8 bases had no gene match. The CDR3 totals 17 residues. Full variable domain (remainder filled in from reference TRBV2 and TRBJ2-7): EPEVTQTPSHQVTQMGQEVILRCVPISNHLYFYWYRQILGQKVEFLVSFYNNEISEKSEIFDDQFSVERPDGSNFTLKIRSTKLEDSAMYFCASSERRLAGPSYEQYFGPGTRLTVT.

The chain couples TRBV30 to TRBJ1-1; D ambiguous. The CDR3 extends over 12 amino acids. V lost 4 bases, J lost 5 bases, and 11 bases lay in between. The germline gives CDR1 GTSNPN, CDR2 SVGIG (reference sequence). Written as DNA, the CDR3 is TGTGCCTGGAACGGGGTGGGGACTGAAGCTTTCTTT. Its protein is CAWNGVGTEAFF.

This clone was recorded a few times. This CDR3 reads CASSDLGPTEAFF. CDR3 nucleotides: TGTGCCAGCAGTGATCTGGGGCCCACTGAAGCTTTCTTT. This chain connects TRBV2 to TRBJ1-1; D perhaps matches TRBD1 (5 bases). The V end was cut by 3 bases, the J end by 4 bases, with 9 bases between. This CDR3 has 13 residues. CDR1 and CDR2 (germline): SNHLY, FYNNEI.

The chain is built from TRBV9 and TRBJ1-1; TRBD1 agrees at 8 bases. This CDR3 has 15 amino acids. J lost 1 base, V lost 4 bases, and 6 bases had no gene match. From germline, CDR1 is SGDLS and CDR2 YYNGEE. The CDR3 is CASSFSGTGNTEAFF. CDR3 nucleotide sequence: TGTGCCAGCAGCTTCTCCGGGACAGGGAACACTGAAGCTTTCTTT.

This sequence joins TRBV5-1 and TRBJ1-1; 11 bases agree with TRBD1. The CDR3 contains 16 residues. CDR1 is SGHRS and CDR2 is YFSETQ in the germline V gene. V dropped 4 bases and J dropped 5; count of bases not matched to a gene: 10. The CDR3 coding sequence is TGCGCCAGCAGCCCGGATGGACAGGGGGCAGGAACTGAAGCTTTCTTT. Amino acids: CASSPDGQGAGTEAFF.

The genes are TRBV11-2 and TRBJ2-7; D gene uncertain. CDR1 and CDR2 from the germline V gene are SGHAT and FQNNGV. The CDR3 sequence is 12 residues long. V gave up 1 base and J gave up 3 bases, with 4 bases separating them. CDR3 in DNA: TGTGCCAGCAGCTTAGTCCACTACGAGCAGTACTTC. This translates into CASSLVHYEQYF.

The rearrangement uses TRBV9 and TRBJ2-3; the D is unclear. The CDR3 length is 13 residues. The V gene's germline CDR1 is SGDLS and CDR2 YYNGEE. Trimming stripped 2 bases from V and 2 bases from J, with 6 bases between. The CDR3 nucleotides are TGTGCCAGCAGCGTTATTTCCACAGATACGCAGTATTTT. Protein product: CASSVISTDTQYF.

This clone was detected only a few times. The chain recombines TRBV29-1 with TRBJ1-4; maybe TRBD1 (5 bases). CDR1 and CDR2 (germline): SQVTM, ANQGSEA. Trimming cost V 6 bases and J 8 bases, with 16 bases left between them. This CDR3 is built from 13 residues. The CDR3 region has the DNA TGCAGCGTCACCGGAGCCGCAGGGGAAAAACTGTTTTTT. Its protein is CSVTGAAGEKLFF.

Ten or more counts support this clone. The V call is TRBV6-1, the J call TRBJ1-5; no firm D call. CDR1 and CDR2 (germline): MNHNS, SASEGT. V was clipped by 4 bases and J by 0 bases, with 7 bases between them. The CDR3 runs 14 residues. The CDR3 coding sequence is TGTGCCAGCAGTGCCTTAGCTAGCAATCAGCCCCAGCATTTT. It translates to CASSALASNQPQHF.

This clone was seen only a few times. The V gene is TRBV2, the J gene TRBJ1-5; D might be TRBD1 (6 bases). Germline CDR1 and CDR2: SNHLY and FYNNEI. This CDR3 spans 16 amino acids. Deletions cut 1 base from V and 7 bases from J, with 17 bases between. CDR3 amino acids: CASSEEGSGVGQPQHF. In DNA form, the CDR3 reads TGTGCCAGCAGTGAAGAGGGTTCAGGGGTAGGACAGCCCCAGCATTTT.